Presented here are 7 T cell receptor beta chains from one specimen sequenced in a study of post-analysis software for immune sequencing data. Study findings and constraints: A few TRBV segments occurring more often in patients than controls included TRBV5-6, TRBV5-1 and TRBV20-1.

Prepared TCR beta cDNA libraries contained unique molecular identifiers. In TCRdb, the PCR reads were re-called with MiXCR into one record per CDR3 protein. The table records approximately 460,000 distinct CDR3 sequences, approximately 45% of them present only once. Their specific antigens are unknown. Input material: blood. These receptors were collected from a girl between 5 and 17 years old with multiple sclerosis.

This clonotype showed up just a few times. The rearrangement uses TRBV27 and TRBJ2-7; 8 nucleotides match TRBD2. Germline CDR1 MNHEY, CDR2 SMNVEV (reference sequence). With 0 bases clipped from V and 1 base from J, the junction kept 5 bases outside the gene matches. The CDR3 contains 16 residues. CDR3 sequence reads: CASSLSGTSLSYEQYF. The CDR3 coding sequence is TGTGCCAGCAGTTTATCCGGGACTAGTCTATCCTACGAGCAGTACTTC.

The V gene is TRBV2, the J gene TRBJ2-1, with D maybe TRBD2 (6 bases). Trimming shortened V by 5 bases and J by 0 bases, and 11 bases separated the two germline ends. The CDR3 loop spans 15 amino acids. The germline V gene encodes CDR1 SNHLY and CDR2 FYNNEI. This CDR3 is CASSLLSGSYNEQFF. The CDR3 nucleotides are TGTGCCAGCAGTTTGCTTAGCGGCTCCTACAATGAGCAGTTCTTC.

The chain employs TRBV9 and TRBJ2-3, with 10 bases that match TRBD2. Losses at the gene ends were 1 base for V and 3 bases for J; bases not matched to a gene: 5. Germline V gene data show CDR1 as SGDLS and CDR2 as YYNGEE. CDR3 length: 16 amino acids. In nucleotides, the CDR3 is TGTGCCAGCAGCGTAAGCAGCGGGAGGGTTACAGATACGCAGTATTTT. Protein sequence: CASSVSSGRVTDTQYF.

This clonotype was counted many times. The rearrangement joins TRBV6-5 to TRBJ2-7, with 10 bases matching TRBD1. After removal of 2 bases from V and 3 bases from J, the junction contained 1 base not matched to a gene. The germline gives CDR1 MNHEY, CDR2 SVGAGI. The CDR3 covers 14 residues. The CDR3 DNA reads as TGTGCCAGCAGTTACGGACAGGGGGGCTACGAGCAGTACTTC. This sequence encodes CASSYGQGGYEQYF.

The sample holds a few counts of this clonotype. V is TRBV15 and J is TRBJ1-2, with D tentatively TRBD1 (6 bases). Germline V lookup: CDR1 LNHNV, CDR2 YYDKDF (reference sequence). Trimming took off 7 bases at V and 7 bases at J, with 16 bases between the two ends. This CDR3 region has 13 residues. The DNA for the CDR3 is TGTGCCACCAAAGCACGGGGGGCCGGTGGCTACACCTTC. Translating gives CATKARGAGGYTF.

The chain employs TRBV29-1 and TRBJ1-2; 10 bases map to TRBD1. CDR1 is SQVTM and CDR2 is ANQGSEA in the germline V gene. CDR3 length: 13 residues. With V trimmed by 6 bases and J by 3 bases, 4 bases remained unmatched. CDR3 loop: CSVGQGSDYGYTF. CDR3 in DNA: TGCAGCGTGGGACAGGGGTCCGACTATGGCTACACCTTC.

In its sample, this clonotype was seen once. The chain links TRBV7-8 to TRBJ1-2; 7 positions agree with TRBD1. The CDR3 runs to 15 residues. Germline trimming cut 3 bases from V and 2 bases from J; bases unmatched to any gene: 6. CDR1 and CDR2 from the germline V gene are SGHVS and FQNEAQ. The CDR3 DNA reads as TGTGCCAGCAGCTTTTCTGGGACAGCGAACTATGGCTACACCTTC. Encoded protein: CASSFSGTANYGYTF. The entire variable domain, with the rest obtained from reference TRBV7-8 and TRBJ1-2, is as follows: GAGVSQSPRYKVAKRGQDVALRCDPISGHVSLFWYQQALGQGPEFLTYFQNEAQLDKSGLPSDRFFAERPEGSVSTLKIQRTQQEDSAVYLCASSFSGTANYGYTFGSGTRLTVV.